This T cell receptor beta chain was sequenced during a study of shared clonotypes between healthy human individuals. The CDR3 runs to 14 residues. Germline CDR1 SGHAT, CDR2 FQNNGV. J lost 9 bases, V lost 1 base, and 2 bases had no gene match. The repertoire was sequenced with immunoSEQ multiplex PCR; TCRdb's copy has only in-frame clones and lacks some. The table lists under 1,100,000 clones, more than 60% of them singletons. Splitting the CD4+ cells yielded a CD45RA+ naive subset and a CD45RA-negative memory subset. The sample taken for sequencing was memory CD4+ T cells sorted from blood. The sample's subset: CD45RA-negative fraction. The chain uses TRBV11-2 and TRBJ2-1; 11 nucleotides line up with TRBD1. The sequence was obtained from a man aged 18-30 years in good health. The DNA for the CDR3 is TGTGCCAGCAGCTTAGGGGACAGGGGGTCTGAGCAGTTCTTC. Translation: CASSLGDRGSEQFF.